This TCR beta chain derives from a study of T-cell reconstitution after alpha-beta-depleted transplantation in children. The study, taken as a whole, reports: Surviving recipient T cells and thymic progenitors underlay high day-60 TCRbeta diversity in some patients. Where alpha-beta T cells came from about two months after transplant was reportedly several hundred expanded graft clones. From newly produced T cells came most of the T-cell counts and diversity one year after transplant.

The germline CDR1 and CDR2 sequences are MNHNS and SASEGT. V shed 6 bases, J shed 0 bases, and the junction held 16 bases outside the gene matches. The CDR3 totals 19 residues. This sample's TCRbeta library carried unique molecular identifier barcodes. MiXCR was run by TCRdb on the PCR reads, yielding one entry per CDR3 protein. Counted here are around 300,000 distinct CDR3 sequences, around 10% occurring once; the ten biggest clones make up just under 7.5%. This clonotype was recorded many times. Antigen: not known. This sample comprised PBMCs, obtained before TCRalphabeta/CD19-depleted stem cell transplant. This TCR was sampled from a boy younger than two with acute myeloid leukemia, due to receive a stem cell transplant. The rearrangement joins TRBV6-1 to TRBJ2-3; 9 bases map to TRBD1. The CDR3 loop is CASSRFAGQGQTSTDTQYF. CDR3 DNA: TGTGCCAGCAGCCGTTTTGCGGGACAGGGACAAACTAGCACAGATACGCAGTATTTT.